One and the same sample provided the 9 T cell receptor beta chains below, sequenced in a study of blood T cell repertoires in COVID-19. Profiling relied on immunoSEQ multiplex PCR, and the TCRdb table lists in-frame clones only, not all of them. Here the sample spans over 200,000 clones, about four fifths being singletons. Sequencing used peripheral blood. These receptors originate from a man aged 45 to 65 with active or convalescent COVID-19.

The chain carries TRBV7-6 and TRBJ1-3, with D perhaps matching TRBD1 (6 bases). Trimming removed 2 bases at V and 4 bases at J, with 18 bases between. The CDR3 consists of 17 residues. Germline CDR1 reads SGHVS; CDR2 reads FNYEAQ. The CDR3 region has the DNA TGTGCCAGCAGCTTAACGTGGGGACAAGTAGGGGGAAACACCATATATTTT. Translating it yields CASSLTWGQVGGNTIYF.

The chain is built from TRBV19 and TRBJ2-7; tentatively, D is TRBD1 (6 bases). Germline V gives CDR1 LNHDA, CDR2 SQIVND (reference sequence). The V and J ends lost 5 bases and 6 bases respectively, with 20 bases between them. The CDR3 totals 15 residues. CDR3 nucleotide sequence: TGTGCCAGTAGTCCAGGTGGGACACGCCGAGTCGAGCAGTACTTC. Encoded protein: CASSPGGTRRVEQYF.

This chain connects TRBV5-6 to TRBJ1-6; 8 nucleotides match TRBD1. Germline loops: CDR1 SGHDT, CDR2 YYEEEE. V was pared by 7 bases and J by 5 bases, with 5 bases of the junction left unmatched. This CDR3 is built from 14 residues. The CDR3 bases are TGTGCCAGCGCTGGGGACAGGCATAATTCACCCCTCCACTTT. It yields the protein CASAGDRHNSPLHF.

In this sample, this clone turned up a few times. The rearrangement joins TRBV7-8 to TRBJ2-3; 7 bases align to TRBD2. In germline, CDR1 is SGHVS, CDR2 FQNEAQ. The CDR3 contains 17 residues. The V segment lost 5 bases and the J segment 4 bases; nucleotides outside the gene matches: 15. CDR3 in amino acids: CASSPPYPGGEADTQYF. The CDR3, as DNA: TGTGCCAGCAGCCCCCCTTATCCGGGGGGAGAGGCAGATACGCAGTATTTT.

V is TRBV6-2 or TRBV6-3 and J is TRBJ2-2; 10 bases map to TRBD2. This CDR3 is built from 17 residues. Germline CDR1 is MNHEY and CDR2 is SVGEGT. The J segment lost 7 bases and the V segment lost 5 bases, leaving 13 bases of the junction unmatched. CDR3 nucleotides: TGTGCCAGCAGTCAGCCCAGCGGGGGGGCTGGGAACGGGGAGCTGTTTTTT. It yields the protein CASSQPSGGAGNGELFF.

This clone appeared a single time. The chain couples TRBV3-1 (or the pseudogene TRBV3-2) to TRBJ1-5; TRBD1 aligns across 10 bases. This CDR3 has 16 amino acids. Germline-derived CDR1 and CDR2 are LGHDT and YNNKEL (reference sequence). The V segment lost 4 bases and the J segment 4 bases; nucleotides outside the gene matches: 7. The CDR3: CASSPGLGQGNQPQHF. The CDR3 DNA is TGTGCCAGCAGCCCAGGTTTGGGACAGGGGAATCAGCCCCAGCATTTT.

CDR3 coding DNA: TGTGCCAGCAGCTCTCAGGGTAATTCACCCCTCCACTTT. It is translated as CASSSQGNSPLHF. V is TRBV7-9 and J is TRBJ1-6, with a tentative D call TRBD1 (5 bases). Germline V gene data show CDR1 as SEHNR and CDR2 as FQNEAQ (reference sequence). V lost 4 bases, J lost 6 bases, and 7 bases lay in between. The CDR3 is made up of 13 amino acids. Together with reference TRBV7-9 and TRBJ1-6, the CDR3 gives the full variable domain: DTGVSQNPRHKITKRGQNVTFRCDPISEHNRLYWYRQTLGQGPEFLTYFQNEAQLEKSRLLSDRFSAERPKGSFSTLEIQRTEQGDSAMYLCASSSQGNSPLHFGNGTRLTVT.

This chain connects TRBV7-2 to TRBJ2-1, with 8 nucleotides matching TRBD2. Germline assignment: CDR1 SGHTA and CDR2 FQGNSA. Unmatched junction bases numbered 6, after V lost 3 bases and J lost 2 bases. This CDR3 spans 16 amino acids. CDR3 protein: CASSFGGAGAYNEQFF. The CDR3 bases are TGTGCCAGCAGCTTCGGGGGGGCCGGTGCCTACAATGAGCAGTTCTTC.

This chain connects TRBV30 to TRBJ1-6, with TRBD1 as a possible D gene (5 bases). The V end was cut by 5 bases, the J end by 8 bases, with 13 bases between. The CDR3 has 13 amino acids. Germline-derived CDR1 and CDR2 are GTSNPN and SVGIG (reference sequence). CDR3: CAWSRESDSPLHF. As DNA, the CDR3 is TGTGCCTGGTCCAGGGAATCTGATTCACCCCTCCACTTT.